The rows below give T cell receptor beta chains drawn from one sample of a study of CD8 T cells in ankylosing spondylitis. TCRdb re-derived calls from the 5' RACE reads in MiXCR, one entry per CDR3 protein. Among about 240,000 distinct CDR3 sequences, around 9.1% were seen once, and the ten largest hold over 6.5%. Sequenced sample: blood, either unsorted or a sorted T cell fraction (not recorded which). The origin of the receptors is a male donor with ankylosing spondylitis or in good health (not recorded which). Each CDR3 is given with its conserved first and last residue. A D gene is named only where the DNA matches it firmly. For some rows the clone size is stated as once, few or many, or as a class when expanded; others skip it.

v_gene	j_gene	abundance	d_gene	CDR3nt	CDR3aa
TRBV27	TRBJ2-3	many	.	TGTGCCAGCCACCGGGGCCGAAGCCCAGATACGCAGTATTTT	CASHRGRSPDTQYF
TRBV24-1	TRBJ2-1	many	.	TGTGCCACCAGTGTATCTACAGGCACTAGCGAGCAGTTCTTC	CATSVSTGTSEQFF
TRBV4-1	TRBJ2-5	many	.	TGCGCCAGCAGCCAAGATAACACAAATCAAGAGACCCAGTACTTC	CASSQDNTNQETQYF
TRBV5-1	TRBJ2-1	few	.	TGCGCCAGCAGCTTGGAAACAGTCTACAATGAGCAGTTCTTC	CASSLETVYNEQFF
TRBV7-2	TRBJ2-4	.	TRBD1	TGTGCCAGCAGCTTAGGACCCACAGGGGGCGGAGGGATTCAGTACTTC	CASSLGPTGGGGIQYF
TRBV20-1	TRBJ2-1	many	TRBD2	TGCAGTGCGCCTCGGGACCAAGGGAGGGATGAGCAGTTCTTC	CSAPRDQGRDEQFF
TRBV7-2	TRBJ1-1	many	TRBD1	TGTGCCAGCAGCTTAAGAACAGGGGGCGAGGCTTTCTTT	CASSLRTGGEAFF
TRBV29-1	TRBJ2-7	many	TRBD2	TGCAGCGTTGAATATAGCGGGAGGTACGAGCAGTACTTC	CSVEYSGRYEQYF
TRBV18	TRBJ1-1	.	TRBD1	TGTGCCAGCTCACCTTTTATGACAGGGGCGAACACTGAAGCTTTCTTT	CASSPFMTGANTEAFF
TRBV6-1	TRBJ1-5	many	TRBD1	TGTGCCAGCAGTGAAAGCGGGACAGGGGGCTTTCAGCCCCAGCATTTT	CASSESGTGGFQPQHF
TRBV7-2	TRBJ2-3	few	TRBD2	TGTGCCAGCAGCCCCGGACTAGCGGGAGGGGGGAGAGATACGCAGTATTTT	CASSPGLAGGGRDTQYF
TRBV27	TRBJ2-3	many	.	TGTGCCAGCAGTCTACAGGCCCTTAGCACAGATACGCAGTATTTT	CASSLQALSTDTQYF
TRBV4-2	TRBJ2-1	many	.	TGTGCCAGCAGCCCATACCCGGACGGGGCTTCCTACAATGAGCAGTTCTTC	CASSPYPDGASYNEQFF
TRBV20-1	TRBJ2-3	.	.	TGCTGTGCTAGAGATAGGAGGGGGGCCGGGACAGATACGCAGTATTTT	CCARDRRGAGTDTQYF
TRBV14	TRBJ1-2	many	.	TGTGCCAGCAGCCCCCACCCAGGGGCCCAGAACTATGGCTACACCTTC	CASSPHPGAQNYGYTF
TRBV7-3	TRBJ2-5	many	.	TGTGCCAGCAGCTTAGGCGAAGAAGAGACCCAGTACTTC	CASSLGEEETQYF
TRBV20-1	TRBJ2-7	few	.	TGCAGTGCATGGGTAGGGAGCGACGAGCAGTACTTC	CSAWVGSDEQYF
TRBV7-8	TRBJ1-4	many	.	TGTGCCAGCAGCTTAGACAGAACTAATGAAAAACTGTTTTTT	CASSLDRTNEKLFF
TRBV2	TRBJ1-1	few	TRBD1	TGTGCCAGCAGTGGGGGCAGGGGGAGCGAAGCTTTCTTT	CASSGGRGSEAFF
TRBV20-1	TRBJ1-2	many	.	TGCAGTGCACCGACGGGTATCGGGGGCTACACCTTC	CSAPTGIGGYTF
TRBV19	TRBJ2-1	many	TRBD1	TGTGCCACTGGGACAGGGTATTGGAATGAGCAGTTCTTC	CATGTGYWNEQFF
TRBV12-3/TRBV12-4	TRBJ1-1	many	.	TGTGCCAGCAGTCCCGGGGGCGCTTTTATTCGGAACACTGAAGCTTTCTTT	CASSPGGAFIRNTEAFF
TRBV6-1	TRBJ1-2	many	.	TGTGCCAGCAGTGATGATTTAATCAAAGTCGGTGGCTACACCTTC	CASSDDLIKVGGYTF
TRBV5-1	TRBJ1-4	many	.	TGCGCCAGCAGCTCCGCTTCAACTAATGAAAAACTGTTTTTT	CASSSASTNEKLFF
TRBV18	TRBJ1-4	few	.	TGTGCCAGCTCACCAGAGGGAGAAAAACTGTTTTTT	CASSPEGEKLFF
TRBV7-9	TRBJ1-5	many	TRBD1	TGTGCCAGCAGCTTAGTAGGGGGCGGGCAGCCCCAGCATTTT	CASSLVGGGQPQHF
TRBV10-3	TRBJ2-7	few	.	TGTGCCATCAGTGTCGCAGCGGACGAGCAGTACTTC	CAISVAADEQYF
TRBV7-9	TRBJ2-7	.	.	TGTGCCAGCAGCTCAACAGGGTACTCCTACGAGCAGTACTTC	CASSSTGYSYEQYF
TRBV9	TRBJ1-2	many	TRBD1	TGTGCCAGCAGCGTAGGACAGGGGAACTATGGCTACACCTTC	CASSVGQGNYGYTF
TRBV20-1	TRBJ2-5	many	.	TGCAGTGCTAGAATCGGGGGGCAAATGGAGACCCAGTACTTC	CSARIGGQMETQYF
TRBV7-2	TRBJ2-3	few	.	TGTGCCAGCGGCCGGCTAGGAAGCACAGATACGCAGTATTTT	CASGRLGSTDTQYF
TRBV5-1	TRBJ2-7	many	.	TGCGCCAGCAGCCCCTCTCAAAACTACGAGCAGTACTTC	CASSPSQNYEQYF
TRBV3-1	TRBJ1-1	many	.	TGTGCCAGCAGCCTCGATCGAATGAACACTGAAGCTTTCTTT	CASSLDRMNTEAFF
TRBV9	TRBJ2-3	many	.	TGTGCCAGCAGCGGAGATTTCGGGGATACGCAGTATTTT	CASSGDFGDTQYF
TRBV7-2	TRBJ1-5	many	.	TGTGCCAGCAGCCAGGACGGAAGTGCTCAGCATTTT	CASSQDGSAQHF
TRBV29-1	TRBJ2-7	many	TRBD1	TGCAGCGTTGAAGGTTCAGGGGGCGCGGAGCAGTACTTC	CSVEGSGGAEQYF
TRBV7-7	TRBJ1-3	many	.	TGTGCTAGCAGCCCTGGGACACCCGGAAACACCATATATTTT	CASSPGTPGNTIYF
TRBV27	TRBJ2-2	many	TRBD1	TGTGCCAGCAGCCGGGACAGGGGGAACACCGGGGAGCTGTTTTTT	CASSRDRGNTGELFF
TRBV6-2/TRBV6-3	TRBJ2-5	many	TRBD2	TGTGCCAGCAGCCCAACTACTAGCGGCGGGGAGACCCAGTACTTC	CASSPTTSGGETQYF
TRBV20-1	TRBJ2-2	many	.	TGCAGTGCTAGGAGACAGGCCGCGGTCACCGGGGAGCTGTTTTTT	CSARRQAAVTGELFF
TRBV20-1	TRBJ2-3	many	TRBD2	TGCAGTGCTAGGGGAAGCGGGGGGACGGATACGCAGTATTTT	CSARGSGGTDTQYF